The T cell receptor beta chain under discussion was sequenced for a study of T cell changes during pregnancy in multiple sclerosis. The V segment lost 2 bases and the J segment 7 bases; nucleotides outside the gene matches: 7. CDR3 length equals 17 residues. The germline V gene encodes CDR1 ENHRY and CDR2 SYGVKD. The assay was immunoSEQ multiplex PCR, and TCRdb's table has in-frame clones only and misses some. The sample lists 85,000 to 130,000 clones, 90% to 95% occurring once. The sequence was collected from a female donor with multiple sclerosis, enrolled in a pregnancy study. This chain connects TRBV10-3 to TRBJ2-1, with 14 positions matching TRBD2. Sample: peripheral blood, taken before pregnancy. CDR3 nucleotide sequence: TGTGCCATCAGTGAGATGACTAGCGGGAGGGCCCTGAATGAGCAGTTCTTC. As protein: CAISEMTSGRALNEQFF.